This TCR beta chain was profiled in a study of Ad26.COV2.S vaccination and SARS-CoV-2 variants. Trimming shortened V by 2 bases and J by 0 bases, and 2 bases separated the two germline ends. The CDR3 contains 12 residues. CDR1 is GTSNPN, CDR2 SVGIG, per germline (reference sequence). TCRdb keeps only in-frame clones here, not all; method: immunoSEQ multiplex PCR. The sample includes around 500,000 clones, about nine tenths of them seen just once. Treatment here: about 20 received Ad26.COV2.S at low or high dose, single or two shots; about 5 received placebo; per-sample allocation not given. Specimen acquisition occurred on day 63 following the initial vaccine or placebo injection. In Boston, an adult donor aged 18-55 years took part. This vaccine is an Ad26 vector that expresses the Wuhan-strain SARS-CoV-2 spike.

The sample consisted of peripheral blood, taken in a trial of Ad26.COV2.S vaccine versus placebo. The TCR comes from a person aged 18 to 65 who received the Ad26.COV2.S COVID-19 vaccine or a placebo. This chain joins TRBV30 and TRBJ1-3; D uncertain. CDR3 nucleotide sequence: TGTGCCTGGAGTCACTCTGGAAACACCATATATTTT. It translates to CAWSHSGNTIYF.